This is a list of T cell receptor beta chains from one sample in a study of blood T cell repertoires in COVID-19. Using immunoSEQ multiplex PCR, the repertoire was profiled, and TCRdb retains in-frame clones only, with some absent. The repertoire holds 310,000 or so clones, 80% to 90% seen once, with about 1.2% in the top ten. Sequencing was performed on peripheral blood. These receptors were collected from a woman aged 45 to 65 with acute or convalescent COVID-19. Both conserved end residues are trimmed from each CDR3. Fields, in order: V gene, J gene, clone size, CDR3 protein. Size values are once, few and many counts, or a class for expanded clones, and some rows have none.

v_call: TRBV28; j_call: TRBJ1-1; clone_size: NA; cdr3_aa: ASSSRGATNTEAF
v_call: TRBV10-2; j_call: TRBJ1-1; clone_size: few; cdr3_aa: ASSEGVYTEAF
v_call: TRBV2; j_call: TRBJ2-7; clone_size: NA; cdr3_aa: ASSARTYEQY
v_call: TRBV19; j_call: TRBJ1-5; clone_size: NA; cdr3_aa: ASSPGTATNQPQH
v_call: TRBV3-1/TRBV3-2; j_call: TRBJ2-1; clone_size: NA; cdr3_aa: ASSPSGISYNEQF
v_call: TRBV11-2; j_call: TRBJ2-1; clone_size: NA; cdr3_aa: ASSLEGRSSYNEQF
v_call: TRBV30; j_call: TRBJ1-3; clone_size: NA; cdr3_aa: AWSPYSGNTIY
v_call: TRBV7-8; j_call: TRBJ2-2; clone_size: NA; cdr3_aa: ASSPHGTGELF
v_call: TRBV12-5; j_call: TRBJ1-5; clone_size: once; cdr3_aa: ASGLGGGEDGGKPQH
v_call: TRBV5-1; j_call: TRBJ2-7; clone_size: few; cdr3_aa: ASSTIQGTYEQY
v_call: TRBV7-2; j_call: TRBJ2-1; clone_size: NA; cdr3_aa: ASSLAFSAGYNEQF
v_call: TRBV19; j_call: TRBJ2-5; clone_size: NA; cdr3_aa: ASRTGGAKTQY
v_call: TRBV19; j_call: TRBJ1-3; clone_size: NA; cdr3_aa: ASSILTGASGNTIY
v_call: TRBV6-5; j_call: TRBJ1-6; clone_size: NA; cdr3_aa: ASRQTELYNSPLH
v_call: TRBV5-1; j_call: TRBJ2-5; clone_size: NA; cdr3_aa: ASSLSTQPKGETQY
v_call: TRBV3-1/TRBV3-2; j_call: TRBJ2-2; clone_size: NA; cdr3_aa: ASSPSGVAGDTGELF
v_call: TRBV5-1; j_call: TRBJ1-1; clone_size: NA; cdr3_aa: ASSYDRGWTEAF
v_call: TRBV11-3; j_call: TRBJ2-2; clone_size: NA; cdr3_aa: ASSNGLAGAGELF
v_call: TRBV5-1; j_call: TRBJ1-2; clone_size: once; cdr3_aa: ASSLTTGLFNYGYT
v_call: TRBV4-3; j_call: TRBJ2-1; clone_size: NA; cdr3_aa: ASSQAFASGNEQF
v_call: TRBV18; j_call: TRBJ1-1; clone_size: NA; cdr3_aa: ASSPGTGVNTEAF
v_call: TRBV27; j_call: TRBJ2-2; clone_size: NA; cdr3_aa: ASSPRGGTGELF
v_call: TRBV10-3; j_call: TRBJ2-1; clone_size: once; cdr3_aa: AISPPGTGGENEQF
v_call: TRBV18; j_call: TRBJ2-5; clone_size: NA; cdr3_aa: ASSPLLAGQETQY